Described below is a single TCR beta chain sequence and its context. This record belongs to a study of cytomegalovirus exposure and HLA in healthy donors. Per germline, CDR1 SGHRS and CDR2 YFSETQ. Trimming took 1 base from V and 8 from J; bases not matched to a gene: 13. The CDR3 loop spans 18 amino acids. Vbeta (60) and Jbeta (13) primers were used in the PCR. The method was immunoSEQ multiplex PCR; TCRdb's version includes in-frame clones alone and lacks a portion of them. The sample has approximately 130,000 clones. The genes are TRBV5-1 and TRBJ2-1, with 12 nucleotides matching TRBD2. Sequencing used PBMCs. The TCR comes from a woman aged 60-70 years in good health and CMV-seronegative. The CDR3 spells CASSLPRRLTSGSDEQFF. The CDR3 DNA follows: TGCGCCAGCAGCTTGCCCAGGCGCCTGACTAGCGGGAGCGATGAGCAGTTCTTC.